What follows describes a single T cell receptor (beta chain). Its antigen remains unidentified. This entry belongs to a study of shared clonotypes between healthy human individuals. Overall study results and limits: Among the subsets, naive ones generally showed larger estimated richness than memory ones. The diversity represented, both genetic and in exposure history, was limited by few donors.

Original data processing: Junction-only sequences produced by ImmunoSEQ had no quality scores, so filtering differed. The method was immunoSEQ multiplex PCR; TCRdb's version includes in-frame clones alone and lacks a portion of them. The V and J calls and the clone size are those of that table, but D and trimming were determined from the DNA. The table has roughly 590,000 clones, 95% to 96% seen once. The length of the CDR3 is 14 residues. The germline V gene has CDR1 WNHNN and CDR2 SYGVQD (reference sequence). Unmatched junction bases numbered 5, after V lost 5 bases and J lost 3 bases. Naive-designated CD8 cells lacked CD45RO, were positively enriched for CCR7, and omitted terminally differentiated effector memory CD45RA+ cells.

Sequencing was performed on naive CD8+ T cells sorted from blood. The J gene is TRBJ2-5, the V gene TRBV10-1, with 8 bases that match TRBD2. This clonotype was obtained from a woman aged 25 to 45 in good health. CDR3 coding DNA: TGCGCCAGCAGTTTAGCGGGAATAGAAGAGACCCAGTACTTC. It yields the protein CASSLAGIEETQYF.